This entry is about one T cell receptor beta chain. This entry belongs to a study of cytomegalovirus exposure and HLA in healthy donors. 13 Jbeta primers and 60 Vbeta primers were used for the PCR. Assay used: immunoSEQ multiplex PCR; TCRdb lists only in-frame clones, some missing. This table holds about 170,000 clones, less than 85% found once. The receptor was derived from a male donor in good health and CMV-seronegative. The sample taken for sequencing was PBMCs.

CDR3 region: CASGTLGAGYTF. The CDR3 DNA reads as TGTGCCAGCGGAACACTGGGGGCTGGCTACACCTTC. The gene calls are TRBV27 and TRBJ1-2; TRBD1 might be the D (6 bases). Germline values: CDR1 MNHEY, CDR2 SMNVEV (reference sequence). The V and J ends lost 8 bases and 7 bases respectively, with 14 bases between them. The CDR3 extends over 12 amino acids.